Following are 5 T cell receptor beta chains from one sample sequenced in a study of blood T cell repertoires in COVID-19. Clones were sequenced by immunoSEQ multiplex PCR, and TCRdb holds only the in-frame ones, with some missing. This table holds fewer than 200,000 clones, around 80% found once. Sequenced material: peripheral blood. The receptors come from a woman over 75 with active or convalescent COVID-19.

The J gene is TRBJ1-6, the V gene TRBV6-5; 7 nucleotides line up with TRBD1. CDR3 length: 13 amino acids. CDR1 and CDR2 (germline): MNHEY, SVGAGI. Losses at the gene ends were 7 bases for V and 10 bases for J; bases not matched to a gene: 7. CDR3 sequence: CASTIRGRSPLHF. The DNA for the CDR3 is TGTGCCAGCACCATCAGGGGGAGGTCACCCCTCCACTTT.

The chain carries TRBV12-3 or TRBV12-4 and TRBJ2-1; a possible D gene is TRBD2 (6 bases). CDR3 length: 13 amino acids. Trimming left V 8 bases short and J 1 base short, with 9 bases between. Here the CDR3 reads CASSRGSYNEQFF. CDR3 sequence (DNA): TGTGCCAGCTCCCGGGGGTCCTACAATGAGCAGTTCTTC.

The rearrangement joins TRBV5-5 to TRBJ1-2, with TRBD1 identical over 10 bases. V shed 4 bases, J shed 4 bases, and the junction held 10 bases outside the gene matches. The CDR3 is 16 residues long. Germline lookup yields CDR1 SGHKS and CDR2 YYEKEE (reference sequence). CDR3 sequence reads: CASSPSGTGVAYGYTF. The CDR3 DNA reads TGTGCCAGCAGCCCCTCTGGGACAGGGGTTGCCTATGGCTACACCTTC.

This clone was seen only once. The chain's CDR3 is CASSLEQGGYEQYF. The CDR3 DNA sequence: TGTGCCAGCAGCTTAGAACAGGGTGGCTACGAGCAGTACTTC. The chain joins TRBV7-2 to TRBJ2-7; D may be TRBD1 (6 bases). Trimming pared 1 base from V and 3 bases from J, leaving 10 bases between. This CDR3 has 14 residues. The V gene's germline CDR1 is SGHTA and CDR2 FQGNSA.

The rearrangement uses TRBV4-2 and TRBJ2-5, with 8 bases aligning to TRBD1. The CDR3 extends over 12 amino acids. V shed 5 bases, J shed 9 bases, and the junction held 5 bases outside the gene matches. Germline V gives CDR1 LGHNA, CDR2 YNFKEQ. The CDR3: CASSEDREAQYF. CDR3 nucleotide sequence: TGTGCCAGCAGCGAGGACAGGGAGGCCCAGTACTTC.